The clone carrying this T cell receptor (beta chain) appeared once. Its antigen is currently unknown. The data stem from a study of CD8+ T cells in alopecia areata. Study overall: Treatment comprised oral tofacitinib, 5 to 10 mg twice daily, in treated patients.

Germline V gives CDR1 MNHEY, CDR2 SVGAGI. V lost 3 bases, J lost 2 bases, and 7 bases lay in between. This CDR3 is 13 amino acids long. Overall study results and limits: Normal scalp had lower clonality than lesional scalp, with alopecia totalis/universalis lesions showing this most strongly. Relative to mice, TCR sharing across patients was less clear, a difference possibly HLA-related.

Following extraction, RNA underwent reverse transcription to cDNA, which served as the sequencing template. Data came from immunoSEQ multiplex PCR; TCRdb stores just in-frame clones and leaves some out. The sample consists of some 130,000 clones, more than 40% of them appearing once. The sequence was obtained from a human donor with alopecia areata. This material consisted of CD8+ T cells sorted from blood, taken at week 0. The chain couples TRBV6-5 to TRBJ1-1, with no clear D. In DNA, the CDR3 is TGTGCCAGCAGTTATGGTTTTAACACTGAAGCTTTCTTT. Protein sequence: CASSYGFNTEAFF.